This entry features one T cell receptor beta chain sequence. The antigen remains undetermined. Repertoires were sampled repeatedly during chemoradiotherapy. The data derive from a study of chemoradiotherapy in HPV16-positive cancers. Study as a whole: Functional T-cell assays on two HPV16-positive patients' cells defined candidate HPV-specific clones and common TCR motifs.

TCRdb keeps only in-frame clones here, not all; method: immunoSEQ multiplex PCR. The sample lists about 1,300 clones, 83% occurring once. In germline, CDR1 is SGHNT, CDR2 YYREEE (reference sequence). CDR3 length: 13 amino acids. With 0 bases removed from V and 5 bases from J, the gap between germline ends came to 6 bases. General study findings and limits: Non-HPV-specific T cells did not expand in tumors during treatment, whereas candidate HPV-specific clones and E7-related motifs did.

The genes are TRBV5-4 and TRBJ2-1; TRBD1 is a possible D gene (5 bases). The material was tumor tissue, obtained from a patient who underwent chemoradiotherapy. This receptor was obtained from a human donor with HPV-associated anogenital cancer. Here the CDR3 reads CASSLDRNNEQFF. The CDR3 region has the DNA TGTGCCAGCAGCTTGGACAGGAACAATGAGCAGTTCTTC. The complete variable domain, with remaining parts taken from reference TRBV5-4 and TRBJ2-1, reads ETGVTQSPTHLIKTRGQQVTLRCSSQSGHNTVSWYQQALGQGPQFIFQYYREEENGRGNFPPRFSGLQFPNYSSELNVNALELDDSALYLCASSLDRNNEQFFGPGTRLTVL.